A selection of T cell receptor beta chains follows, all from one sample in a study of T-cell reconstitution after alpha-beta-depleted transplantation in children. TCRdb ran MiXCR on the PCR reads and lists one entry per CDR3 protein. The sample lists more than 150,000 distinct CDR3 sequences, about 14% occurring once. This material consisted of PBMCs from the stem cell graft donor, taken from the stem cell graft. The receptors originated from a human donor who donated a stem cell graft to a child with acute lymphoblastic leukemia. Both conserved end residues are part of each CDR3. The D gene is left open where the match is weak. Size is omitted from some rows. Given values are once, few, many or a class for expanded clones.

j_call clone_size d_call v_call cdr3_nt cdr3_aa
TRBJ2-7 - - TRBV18 TGTGCCAGCTCACCAAAAGGGCAGGGGGGCAACGAGCAGTACTTC CASSPKGQGGNEQYF
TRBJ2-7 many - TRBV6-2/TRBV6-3 TGTGCCAGTGACGACAGGCCCTCCTACGAGCAGTACTTC CASDDRPSYEQYF
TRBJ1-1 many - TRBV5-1 TGCGCCAGCAGCTTCAGTTTAGCCACTGAAGCTTTCTTT CASSFSLATEAFF
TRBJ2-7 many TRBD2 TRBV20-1 TGCAGTGCTAGGACGACTAGCGGGAGCTACGAGCAGTACTTC CSARTTSGSYEQYF
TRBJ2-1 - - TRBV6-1 TGTGCCAGCGCCCGAAGGACCTCATTGAGCTCCTACAATGAGCAGTTCTTC CASARRTSLSSYNEQFF
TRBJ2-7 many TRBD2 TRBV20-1 TGCAGTGCTAAACTAACAGCTAGCGGGAGGGGCGAGCAGTACTTC CSAKLTASGRGEQYF
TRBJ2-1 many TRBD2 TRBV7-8 TGTGCCAGCAGCTTACGGCGCCGGACTAGCGGGAGGAATGATGAGCAGTTCTTC CASSLRRRTSGRNDEQFF
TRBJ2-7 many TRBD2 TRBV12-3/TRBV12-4 TGTGCCAGCAGTTCCTCTAGCGGGAGCGCCTACGAGCAGTACTTC CASSSSSGSAYEQYF
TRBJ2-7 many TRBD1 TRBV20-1 TGCAGTGCTCGGGGACAGGGGACCTACGAGCAGTACTTC CSARGQGTYEQYF
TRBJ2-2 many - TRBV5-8 TGTGCCAGCAGCCCCCGAGATGTCGGGGAGCTGTTTTTT CASSPRDVGELFF
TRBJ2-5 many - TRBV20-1 TGCAGTGCCGGAGGGGCAGTACGAGAGACCCAGTACTTC CSAGGAVRETQYF
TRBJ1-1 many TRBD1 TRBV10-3 TGTGCCATCAGTGACCTAAAGACAGGGGCGGGCACTGAAGCTTTCTTT CAISDLKTGAGTEAFF
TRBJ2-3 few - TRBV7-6 TGTGCCAGCAGCCCCAGTGTCGGAGGCACAGATACGCAGTATTTT CASSPSVGGTDTQYF
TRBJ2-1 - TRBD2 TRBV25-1 TGTGCCAGCAGTGATCGATGCCCCAGGACTAGCGGGATGTACAATGAGCAGTTCTTC CASSDRCPRTSGMYNEQFF
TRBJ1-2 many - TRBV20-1 TGCAGTGCTAGAGATCCGGGGCTCCTCCAGGGCTACACCTTC CSARDPGLLQGYTF
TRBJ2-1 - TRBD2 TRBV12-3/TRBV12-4 TGTGCCAGCAGAGCTCTAGGCGCTAGCGGGGGTCAGGACAATGAGCAGTTCTTC CASRALGASGGQDNEQFF
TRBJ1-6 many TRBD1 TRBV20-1 TGCAGTGCCCCCCGCCGGGGACAGGATAATTCACCCCTCCACTTT CSAPRRGQDNSPLHF
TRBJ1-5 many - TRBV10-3 TGTGCCATCAGTGATCCGGCGTATAGCAATCAGCCCCAGCATTTT CAISDPAYSNQPQHF
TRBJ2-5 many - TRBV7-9 TGTGCCAGCAGCAGGGGGGCCGGTAAAGAGACCCAGTACTTC CASSRGAGKETQYF
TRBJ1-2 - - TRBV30 TGTGCCTGGGCGGAGACCAACTATGGCTACACCTTC CAWAETNYGYTF
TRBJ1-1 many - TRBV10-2 TGCGCCAGCAGTGCAGGGGACACTGAAGCTTTCTTT CASSAGDTEAFF
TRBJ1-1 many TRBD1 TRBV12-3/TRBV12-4 TGTGCCAGCAGAGCGTCCGGGACAGGGTTTGGAGCTTTCTTT CASRASGTGFGAFF
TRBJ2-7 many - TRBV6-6 TGTGCCAGCTCTTTAAAAACCTACGAGCAGTACTTC CASSLKTYEQYF
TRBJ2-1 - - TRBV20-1 TGCAGTGCTAGACAGCCGGGTCCCGGCAATGAGCAGTTCTTC CSARQPGPGNEQFF
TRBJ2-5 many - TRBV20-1 TGCAGTGCTAGAGGGGGCAGGGTGGAGACCCAGTACTTC CSARGGRVETQYF
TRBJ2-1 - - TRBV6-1 TGTGCCAGCAGTCTTAGAGCGATCTCCTACAATGAGCAGTTCTTC CASSLRAISYNEQFF
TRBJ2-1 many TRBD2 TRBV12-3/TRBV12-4 TGTGCCAGCAGGCCGGGACTAGCGGAGGGGGGTGAGCAGTTCTTC CASRPGLAEGGEQFF
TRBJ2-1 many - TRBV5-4 TGTGCCAGCGGATACAATGAGCAGTTCTTC CASGYNEQFF
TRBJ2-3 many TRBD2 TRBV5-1 TGCGCCAGCAGCCCGGGGACTAGCGGGAGTTTTGCAGATACGCAGTATTTT CASSPGTSGSFADTQYF